The 5 T cell receptor beta chains below all came from one sample that was sequenced in a study of CD8 T cells in ankylosing spondylitis. TCRdb processed the 5' RACE reads anew with MiXCR; each CDR3 protein has one entry. The sample has roughly 490,000 distinct CDR3 sequences; about 5% are singletons. Findings of the study overall: Ankylosing spondylitis blood appeared to carry a characteristic TCR beta motif of roughly eight highly homologous variants.

Their specific antigens are unknown. The sequenced sample consisted of blood, either unsorted or a sorted T cell fraction (not recorded which). The receptors were gathered from a male donor with ankylosing spondylitis.

This clonotype came up a few times. The J gene is TRBJ1-6, the V gene TRBV5-5, with D uncertain. The germline V gene has CDR1 SGHKS and CDR2 YYEKEE (reference sequence). The CDR3 is made up of 18 amino acids. V gave up 2 bases and J gave up 0 bases, with 15 bases separating them. The CDR3 DNA sequence: TGTGCCAGCAGCTTATTACCGGGAGCGAGCTCCTATAATTCACCCCTCCACTTT. Protein sequence: CASSLLPGASSYNSPLHF.

This clonotype has ten or more counts. The chain joins TRBV7-2 to TRBJ2-7; 7 nucleotides match TRBD1. CDR3 size: 15 residues. Unmatched junction bases numbered 5, after V lost 1 base and J lost 2 bases. Germline-derived CDR1 and CDR2 are SGHTA and FQGNSA. CDR3 protein: CASSLERTGPYEQYF. The CDR3 bases are TGTGCCAGCAGCTTAGAGCGGACAGGACCCTACGAGCAGTACTTC.

This clonotype was counted many times. In DNA form, the CDR3 reads TGTGCCAGCAGCCATCGACCACAAGAGACCCAGTACTTC. This sequence encodes CASSHRPQETQYF. V gene TRBV3-1 combines with J gene TRBJ2-5; no clear D gene. The germline V gene encodes CDR1 LGHDT and CDR2 YNNKEL (reference sequence). The V gene lost 3 bases and the J gene lost 2 bases, with 7 bases spanning the gap. The CDR3 contains 13 residues.

V is TRBV15 and J is TRBJ2-3; no definite D call. This CDR3 has 14 amino acids. CDR1 is LNHNV and CDR2 is YYDKDF in the germline V gene (reference sequence). The ends were cut back, 4 bases at V and 0 bases at J, with 8 bases in the middle. The CDR3 bases are TGTGCCACCAGCATGGGAAGGAGCACAGATACGCAGTATTTT. Translation: CATSMGRSTDTQYF.

This clonotype was recorded at least ten times. This CDR3 reads CASSLMGLPNQPQHF. The CDR3 DNA sequence: TGTGCCAGCAGCTTAATGGGGCTCCCGAATCAGCCCCAGCATTTT. The genes are TRBV11-2 and TRBJ1-5; D perhaps matches TRBD1 (5 bases). CDR3 size: 15 residues. Germline assignment: CDR1 SGHAT and CDR2 FQNNGV. With 2 bases removed from V and 4 bases from J, the gap between germline ends came to 12 bases.